The 17 T cell receptor beta chains given below trace back to one sample, sequenced in a study of naive and memory T cell subsets. Ligated cDNA underwent four rounds of PCR with nested alpha and beta constant region primers and SP2. A single record per CDR3 protein comes from TCRdb applying MiXCR to the UMI-ligation and nested PCR reads. The sample consists of 30,000 to 35,000 distinct CDR3 sequences, about 7.4% of them appearing once. This sample's treatment: skin biopsy from PPD injection site in Mantoux-positive individual. The library had UMIs added by 3' ligation of an oligonucleotide to TCR cDNA. Source: skin, taken from a tuberculin skin test site. All receptors derive from an adult in good health.

This clonotype turned up a few times. V is TRBV5-5 and J is TRBJ2-5, with 9 bases aligning to TRBD2. The CDR3 extends over 17 amino acids. Unmatched junction bases numbered 10, after V lost 0 bases and J lost 4 bases. In germline, CDR1 is SGHKS, CDR2 YYEKEE (reference sequence). The CDR3: CASSLGGTSLRTETQYF. The CDR3 DNA sequence: TGTGCCAGCAGCTTGGGAGGGACTAGCCTAAGAACAGAGACCCAGTACTTC.

This clonotype was picked up many times. The rearrangement links TRBV12-3 or TRBV12-4 to TRBJ2-5; the D gene could be TRBD1 or TRBD2 (7 bases each). The CDR3 extends over 18 amino acids. The V and J ends lost 6 bases and 4 bases respectively, with 27 bases between them. CDR3 coding DNA: TGTGCCAGCAGCCCATCTATCAGGGGGGGACGCCTAGGAGAGACCCAGTACTTC. Translation gives CASSPSIRGGRLGETQYF.

Regarding this clonotype: This could be a read error, since a much larger clone is one nucleotide away. The genes are TRBV20-1 and TRBJ2-4; tentatively, D is TRBD1 (6 bases). Germline lookup yields CDR1 DFQATT and CDR2 SNEGSKA (reference sequence). The CDR3 has 12 amino acids. CDR3 sequence reads: CSARVQGDMQYF. The CDR3 region has the DNA TGCAGTGCTAGAGTCCAAGGGGACATGCAGTACTTC.

The table lists this clonotype with a few counts. The J gene is TRBJ1-4, the V gene TRBV12-3 or TRBV12-4, with D possibly being TRBD1 (6 bases). Trimming took off 4 bases at V and 3 bases at J, with 12 bases between the two ends. The CDR3 is made up of 15 amino acids. DNA for the CDR3: TGTGCCAGCAGTTCCTCGGACAGCCCTAATGAAAAACTGTTTTTT. Its protein product is CASSSSDSPNEKLFF.

This clonotype is categorized as medium-sized. The chain couples TRBV7-9 to TRBJ2-1; D is unclear. Trimming cost V 2 bases and J 9 bases, with 8 bases left between them. The CDR3 has 12 amino acids. Germline lookup yields CDR1 SEHNR and CDR2 FQNEAQ (reference sequence). CDR3 nucleotides: TGTGCCAGCAGCTTATTTCCGGTTGAGCAGTTCTTC. Translating gives CASSLFPVEQFF.

This clonotype was seen repeatedly, ten times or more. The V gene is TRBV12-3 or TRBV12-4, the J gene TRBJ2-3, with 8 nucleotides matching TRBD1. This CDR3 is built from 15 residues. Trimming cost V 3 bases and J 3 bases; bases outside gene matches: 5. CDR3 in amino acids: CASSFDRGGTDTQYF. The CDR3 DNA follows: TGTGCCAGCAGTTTCGACAGGGGCGGGACAGATACGCAGTATTTT.

This clonotype has a count of ten or more. The chain employs TRBV28 and TRBJ1-5; D is unclear. This CDR3 is built from 13 residues. The germline CDR1 and CDR2 sequences are MDHEN and SYDVKM. The germline V and J ends were trimmed by 5 bases and 4 bases, with 9 bases remaining between them. The DNA for the CDR3 is TGTGCCAGCAGTGTTAGGAGTAATCAGCCCCAGCATTTT. Encoded protein: CASSVRSNQPQHF.

The CDR3 DNA reads TGTGCCAGCAGCTTGGGGTGGCAGGGTTCTAATCAGCCCCAGCATTTT. It is translated as CASSLGWQGSNQPQHF. The rearrangement uses TRBV5-5 and TRBJ1-5, with D maybe TRBD1 (5 bases). From germline, CDR1 is SGHKS and CDR2 YYEKEE (reference sequence). The V end was cut by 0 bases, the J end by 4 bases, with 14 bases between. The CDR3 is 16 residues long. The full variable domain, completed using reference TRBV5-5 and TRBJ1-5, is DAGVTQSPTHLIKTRGQQVTLRCSPISGHKSVSWYQQVLGQGPQFIFQYYEKEERGRGNFPDRFSARQFPNYSSELNVNALLLGDSALYLCASSLGWQGSNQPQHFGDGTRLSIL.

The sample holds many counts of this clonotype. This chain links TRBV12-3 or TRBV12-4 with TRBJ2-1, with no clear D. The CDR3 totals 13 residues. Trimming took 2 bases from V and 6 from J, leaving 8 bases between them. The CDR3 coding sequence is TGTGCCAGCAGTTTAATTATCGTCAATGAGCAGTTCTTC. It codes for CASSLIIVNEQFF.

In regard to this clonotype: This may be a read error, as it is one base from a much larger clone. V is TRBV7-9 and J is TRBJ2-5; D unresolved. The CDR3 has 16 amino acids. The V end lost 1 base, the J end lost 0 bases, and 12 bases lay between the germline ends. Germline assignment: CDR1 SEHNR and CDR2 FQNEAQ (reference sequence). The CDR3 region has the DNA TGTGCCAGCAGCTTAGACAAGGCTGCGTACCAAGAGACCCAGTACTTC. As protein: CASSLDKAAYQETQYF.

This clonotype was found a few times. The chain links TRBV7-8 to TRBJ2-7; TRBD1 matches at 10 bases. CDR1 and CDR2 from the germline V gene are SGHVS and FQNEAQ. This CDR3 region has 15 residues. J was trimmed by 9 bases and V by 5 bases; bases with no gene match: 13. Here the CDR3 reads CASSKGQGWALGQYF. For the CDR3, the DNA is TGTGCCAGCAGCAAGGGACAGGGGTGGGCCCTTGGGCAGTACTTC.

In regard to this clonotype: With a much larger clone just one base away, this may be a read error. The DNA for the CDR3 is TGCGCCAGCAGCGGGGGACAGGGGCCCGATGGCTATGGCTACACCTTC. Amino acid sequence: CASSGGQGPDGYGYTF. This chain links TRBV5-1 with TRBJ1-2; 10 bases are a match to TRBD1. CDR3 length equals 16 residues. Trimming cost V 4 bases and J 4 bases; bases outside gene matches: 10. In germline, CDR1 is SGHRS, CDR2 YFSETQ.

This clonotype appeared a few times. The chain has TRBV6-1 and TRBJ1-5; D call uncertain. Trimming pared 5 bases from V and 0 bases from J, leaving 11 bases between. This CDR3 is built from 15 residues. Looked up from germline, CDR1 is MNHNS and CDR2 is SASEGT. CDR3: CASSFVDRSNQPQHF. In DNA, the CDR3 is TGTGCCAGCAGTTTCGTAGATCGTAGCAATCAGCCCCAGCATTTT.

The chain joins TRBV20-1 to TRBJ1-5; 7 bases are shared with TRBD1. Per germline, CDR1 DFQATT and CDR2 SNEGSKA (reference sequence). CDR3 length: 15 amino acids. Germline trimming cut 4 bases from V and 0 bases from J; bases unmatched to any gene: 6. CDR3 DNA: TGCAGTGCTATCCACAGGGGTTATAGCAATCAGCCCCAGCATTTT. This sequence encodes CSAIHRGYSNQPQHF.

There are many counts of this clonotype. The rearrangement joins TRBV20-1 to TRBJ2-3, with 9 positions matching TRBD2. V gave up 5 bases and J gave up 6 bases; unmatched junction bases: 18. The germline gives CDR1 DFQATT, CDR2 SNEGSKA (reference sequence). The CDR3 has 17 amino acids. CDR3 protein: CSAGLLKTGLASDTQYF. The CDR3 nucleotides are TGCAGTGCTGGTCTGCTAAAAACCGGACTAGCGTCGGATACGCAGTATTTT.

Notes on this clonotype: A much more abundant neighbour one base away suggests this may be a read error. This chain links TRBV5-6 with TRBJ1-1; D is ambiguous. Germline V gene lookup returns CDR1 SGHDT and CDR2 YYEEEE. The CDR3 contains 14 residues. The V end lost 6 bases, the J end lost 10 bases, and 22 bases lay between the germline ends. CDR3 sequence (DNA): TGTGCCAGCAACGCAACTCGGGGTCTTGTGGGAGCTTTCTTT. Translation gives CASNATRGLVGAFF.

The chain is built from TRBV19 and TRBJ1-1, with a possible D match to TRBD1 (5 bases). CDR1 is LNHDA, CDR2 SQIVND, per germline (reference sequence). This CDR3 region has 16 residues. V lost 7 bases and J lost 0, with 18 bases in between. The CDR3 sequence: CASTGVVRAVNTEAFF. The CDR3 nucleotides read TGTGCCAGTACCGGGGTGGTCAGGGCGGTGAACACTGAAGCTTTCTTT.